The 10 T cell receptor beta chains presented below share a single source sample, sequenced in a study of blood T cell repertoires in COVID-19. Sequencing was performed with immunoSEQ multiplex PCR; in TCRdb, only in-frame clones are kept and a portion is missing. The sample holds fewer than 35,000 clones, roughly 90% seen once. Sequencing used peripheral blood. All receptors come from a man aged 55 to 70 with acute or convalescent COVID-19.

V usage is TRBV24-1 and J usage is TRBJ2-7, with 9 bases aligning to TRBD1. Germline assignment: CDR1 KGHDR and CDR2 SFDVKD. The junction had 8 bases not matched to a gene; V was cut back by 4 bases and J by 5 bases. The CDR3 runs 15 residues. The CDR3 DNA sequence: TGTGCCACCAGTGAAACCGGGACAGGGCTCGACGAGCAGTACTTC. It is translated as CATSETGTGLDEQYF.

The V call is TRBV7-8, the J call TRBJ2-1; TRBD2 agrees at 13 bases. This CDR3 is built from 15 residues. With 5 bases clipped from V and 8 bases from J, the junction kept 6 bases outside the gene matches. CDR1 is SGHVS, CDR2 FQNEAQ, per germline. The CDR3: CASSPTSGGRYEQFF. The DNA of the CDR3 is TGTGCCAGCAGCCCGACTAGCGGGGGGAGGTATGAGCAGTTCTTC.

With respect to this clone: An end of the junction does not agree with germline; a read error may underlie this. V gene TRBV5-1 combines with J gene TRBJ1-2, with 7 bases lining up with TRBD1. Germline V lookup: CDR1 SGHRS, CDR2 YFSETQ. The CDR3 is made up of 13 amino acids. CDR3 residues: CASSLEGATVEAF. CDR3 in DNA: TGCGCCAGCAGCTTGGAGGGGGCGACAGTCGAGGCCTTC.

Only one count was recorded for this clone. The chain couples TRBV29-1 to TRBJ2-2; TRBD1 is a possible D gene (6 bases). V shed 4 bases and J shed 6 bases, with 27 bases lying between them. Germline V CDR1 and CDR2: SQVTM, ANQGSEA. The CDR3 length is 18 residues. The CDR3 region has the DNA TGCAGCGTTGCCGTCCAGGGGTCTAACCTCGTTTGGGCCGGGGAGCTGTTTTTT. The encoded protein is CSVAVQGSNLVWAGELFF.

The chain uses TRBV6-2 or TRBV6-3 and TRBJ1-5, with D possibly being TRBD1 (6 bases). Germline V gene sequence: CDR1 MNHEY, CDR2 SVGEGT. V lost 2 bases and J lost 3, with 14 bases in between. CDR3 size: 16 residues. CDR3 amino acids: CASSYQSGAPNQPQHF. In nucleotides, the CDR3 is TGTGCCAGCAGTTACCAGTCAGGGGCCCCCAATCAGCCCCAGCATTTT.

The chain couples TRBV6-1 to TRBJ2-7; D is perhaps TRBD2 (7 bases). Trimming left V 3 bases short and J 6 bases short, with 18 bases between. The CDR3 runs 15 residues. Germline V gives CDR1 MNHNS, CDR2 SASEGT. The CDR3, as DNA: TGTGCCAGCAGTGAGGGGGGGGCCCTCGCTCGCGAGCAGTACTTC. Translation: CASSEGGALAREQYF.

The V call is TRBV10-3, the J call TRBJ1-1; D not resolved. Germline CDR1 reads ENHRY; CDR2 reads SYGVKD. V lost 3 bases and J 4 bases, leaving 6 bases between the germline ends. This CDR3 has 12 amino acids. CDR3 DNA sequence: TGTGCCATCAGTGAATGGGCCACTGAAGCTTTCTTT. This translates into CAISEWATEAFF.

The chain links TRBV5-8 to TRBJ2-7; D is undetermined. Germline CDR1 and CDR2: SGHTS and YDEGEE. The CDR3 length is 15 residues. The ends were cut back, 0 bases at V and 5 bases at J, with 15 bases in the middle. CDR3: CASSLGQMSFDEQYF. CDR3 coding DNA: TGTGCCAGCAGCTTGGGACAAATGAGTTTCGACGAGCAGTACTTC.

This clone was seen a few times. The V gene is TRBV7-6, the J gene TRBJ1-1; a possible D gene is TRBD1 (6 bases). V dropped 4 bases and J dropped 10 bases, with 16 bases sitting between them. The CDR3 totals 13 residues. CDR1 SGHVS and CDR2 FNYEAQ come from the germline V gene. The CDR3 region is CASSWTKAGAAFF. The DNA of the CDR3 is TGTGCCAGCAGCTGGACCAAGGCAGGGGCAGCTTTCTTT.

In nucleotides, the CDR3 is TGTGCCAGCAGCGTAGTTCGCCGGGGGTCTGAAGCTTTCTTT. Amino acids: CASSVVRRGSEAFF. The chain has TRBV9 and TRBJ1-1, with a tentative D call TRBD1 (5 bases). Trimming removed 0 bases from V and 6 bases from J, with 12 bases in between. The CDR3 is 14 residues long. Germline V gene sequence: CDR1 SGDLS, CDR2 YYNGEE.